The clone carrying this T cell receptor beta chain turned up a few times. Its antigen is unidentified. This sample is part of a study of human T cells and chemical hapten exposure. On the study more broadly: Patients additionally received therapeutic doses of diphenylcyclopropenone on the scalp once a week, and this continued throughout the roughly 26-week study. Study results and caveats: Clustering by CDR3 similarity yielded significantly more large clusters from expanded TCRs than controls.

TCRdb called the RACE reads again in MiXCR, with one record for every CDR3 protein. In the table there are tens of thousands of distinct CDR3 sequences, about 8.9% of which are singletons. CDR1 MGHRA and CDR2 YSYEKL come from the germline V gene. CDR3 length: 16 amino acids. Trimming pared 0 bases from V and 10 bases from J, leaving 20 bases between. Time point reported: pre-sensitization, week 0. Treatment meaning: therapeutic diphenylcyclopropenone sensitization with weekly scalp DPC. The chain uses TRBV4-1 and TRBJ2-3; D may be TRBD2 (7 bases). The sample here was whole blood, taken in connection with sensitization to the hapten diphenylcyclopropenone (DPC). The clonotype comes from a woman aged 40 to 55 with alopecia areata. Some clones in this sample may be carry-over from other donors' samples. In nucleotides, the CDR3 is TGCGCCAGCAGCCAAGATCGGTGGGGGGGCGACGGAGCGCAGTATTTT. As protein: CASSQDRWGGDGAQYF.